This TCR beta chain comes out of a study of regulatory T cells in long-lasting Graves disease. This clonotype was seen more than once but under ten times. Trimming cost V 3 bases and J 8 bases, with 11 bases left between them. The CDR3 has 13 amino acids. Germline values: CDR1 KGHSH, CDR2 LQKENI. Documented time point: newly diagnosed GD, antithyroid drugs for less than 3 months. The TCR library used RNA extracted from PBMCs. Building of the TCR beta libraries involved iRepertoire HTBI primers and Arm-PCR of CDR3 regions. TCRdb called the multiplex PCR reads again in MiXCR, with one record for every CDR3 protein. The repertoire includes hundreds of thousands of distinct CDR3 sequences, about 18% of them detected once, and about two fifths sits in the top ten.

The sample was peripheral blood mononuclear cells (PBMCs), taken at new diagnosis, from a patient treated with antithyroid drugs. The chain is built from TRBV18 and TRBJ2-1; D is ambiguous. The receptor was isolated from a female donor with Graves disease. The CDR3 bases are TGTGCCAGCTCACCGCCCTTGGGGTATGAGCAGTTCTTC. This encodes CASSPPLGYEQFF.